The 16 T cell receptor beta chains in this list originate from one sample, sequenced in a study of identical twins. A single record per CDR3 protein comes from TCRdb applying MiXCR to the 5' RACE reads. The sample lists under 250,000 distinct CDR3 sequences, 7.5% occurring once. The sample was also linked to a second study, of yellow fever vaccine responses in identical twins.

The sample consisted of CD8+ T cells sorted from blood. Receptors originate from a woman between 18 and 29 years old in good health.

This clonotype occurred many times. The chain is built from TRBV9 and TRBJ1-5; 7 nucleotides line up with TRBD1. The germline CDR1 and CDR2 sequences are SGDLS and YYNGEE. The CDR3 has 15 residues. The J segment lost 0 bases and the V segment lost 1 base, leaving 1 base of the junction unmatched. CDR3 DNA sequence: TGTGCCAGCAGCGTAACAGGGGCTAGCAATCAGCCCCAGCATTTT. Translated: CASSVTGASNQPQHF.

This clonotype came up a few times. J is TRBJ1-5 and V is TRBV5-4; D gene ambiguous. This CDR3 has 14 amino acids. Germline-derived CDR1 and CDR2 are SGHNT and YYREEE (reference sequence). V was cut by 6 bases and J by 1 base, with 11 bases left in between. The CDR3 region has the DNA TGTGCCAGCACAAAATTTGGAAGCAATCAGCCCCAGCATTTT. The encoded protein is CASTKFGSNQPQHF. Full variable domain (remainder filled in from reference TRBV5-4 and TRBJ1-5): ETGVTQSPTHLIKTRGQQVTLRCSSQSGHNTVSWYQQALGQGPQFIFQYYREEENGRGNFPPRFSGLQFPNYSSELNVNALELDDSALYLCASTKFGSNQPQHFGDGTRLSIL.

This clonotype was seen a handful of times. The chain is built from TRBV27 and TRBJ1-1; D gene unclear. Germline CDR1 MNHEY, CDR2 SMNVEV (reference sequence). V lost 5 bases, J lost 1 base, and 20 bases lay in between. The CDR3 extends over 17 amino acids. CDR3: CASSPLRRSYGNTEAFF. As DNA, the CDR3 is TGTGCCAGCAGTCCCCTCCGTAGGTCCTATGGGAACACTGAAGCTTTCTTT.

V gene TRBV10-3 combines with J gene TRBJ2-3; 8 bases match TRBD1. V lost 5 bases and J lost 6; bases outside the gene matches: 4. The germline CDR1 and CDR2 sequences are ENHRY and SYGVKD. The length of the CDR3 is 13 residues. Here the CDR3 DNA reads TGTGCCATCAGTTTGACAGGGGTGGATACGCAGTATTTT. It is translated as CAISLTGVDTQYF.

J is TRBJ1-5 and V is TRBV15; D not certain. The CDR3 is made up of 12 amino acids. In germline, CDR1 is LNHNV, CDR2 YYDKDF (reference sequence). Trimming pared 5 bases from V and 10 bases from J, leaving 12 bases between. CDR3 DNA sequence: TGTGCCACCAGCGGAGCCGGGTTTCCCCAGCATTTT. The encoded protein is CATSGAGFPQHF.

This clonotype has more than one count but fewer than ten. V gene TRBV11-2 combines with J gene TRBJ1-1; D not resolved. CDR3 length: 14 amino acids. Germline loops: CDR1 SGHAT, CDR2 FQNNGV. Deletions cut 1 base from V and 1 base from J, with 7 bases between. CDR3 protein: CASSLGLANTEAFF. CDR3 in DNA: TGTGCCAGCAGCTTAGGACTGGCGAACACTGAAGCTTTCTTT. Combining the CDR3 with reference TRBV11-2 and TRBJ1-1 gives the whole variable domain EAGVAQSPRYKIIEKRQSVAFWCNPISGHATLYWYQQILGQGPKLLIQFQNNGVVDDSQLPKDRFSAERLKGVDSTLKIQPAKLEDSAVYLCASSLGLANTEAFFGQGTRLTVV.

This chain links TRBV15 with TRBJ2-3; 9 bases are a match to TRBD2. In germline, CDR1 is LNHNV, CDR2 YYDKDF (reference sequence). The ends lost 5 bases at V and 4 bases at J; junction bases unmatched: 7. The CDR3 has 15 amino acids. CDR3 protein: CATSVWRGGADTQYF. The CDR3, as DNA: TGTGCCACCAGCGTCTGGCGGGGGGGAGCAGATACGCAGTATTTT.

The CDR3: CASSVGGGTVAFF. The CDR3, as DNA: TGTGCCAGCAGCGTGGGGGGAGGCACTGTGGCTTTCTTT. The chain uses TRBV9 and TRBJ1-1, with D possibly matching TRBD1 (5 bases). CDR1 SGDLS and CDR2 YYNGEE come from the germline V gene. V dropped 2 bases and J dropped 11 bases, with 16 bases sitting between them. The CDR3 spans 13 residues.

The J gene is TRBJ2-1, the V gene TRBV10-1, with 9 bases matching TRBD2. The CDR3 is 17 residues long. The V gene's germline CDR1 is WNHNN and CDR2 SYGVQD (reference sequence). V gave up 3 bases and J gave up 8 bases; unmatched junction bases: 14. CDR3 protein: CASSESFSGSGADEQFF. The CDR3 bases are TGCGCCAGCAGTGAATCCTTTAGCGGGAGTGGTGCCGATGAGCAGTTCTTC.

This clonotype was found a few times. This chain uses TRBV20-1 with TRBJ2-1; D perhaps matches TRBD2 (5 bases). The germline V gene has CDR1 DFQATT and CDR2 SNEGSKA (reference sequence). Trimming removed 5 bases at V and 0 bases at J, with 11 bases between. The CDR3 length is 14 residues. CDR3 nucleotide sequence: TGCAGTGCTCGGGAACCGAGCTCCTACAATGAGCAGTTCTTC. This encodes CSAREPSSYNEQFF.

The sample holds a few counts of this clonotype. V is TRBV7-9 and J is TRBJ1-2; maybe TRBD1 (5 bases). Germline CDR1 SEHNR, CDR2 FQNEAQ (reference sequence). The germline V and J ends were trimmed by 5 bases and 6 bases, with 13 bases remaining between them. This CDR3 has 13 amino acids. The chain's CDR3 is CASSTQEGDGYTF. The CDR3 DNA is TGTGCCAGCAGCACACAGGAGGGCGATGGCTACACCTTC. The variable domain in full, with the rest retrieved from reference TRBV7-9 and TRBJ1-2, is DTGVSQNPRHKITKRGQNVTFRCDPISEHNRLYWYRQTLGQGPEFLTYFQNEAQLEKSRLLSDRFSAERPKGSFSTLEIQRTEQGDSAMYLCASSTQEGDGYTFGSGTRLTVV.

This clonotype came up many times. This sequence joins TRBV7-9 and TRBJ2-7; 13 nucleotides line up with TRBD2. The CDR3 is 16 amino acids. V shed 4 bases and J 2 bases; nucleotides not matched to a gene: 5. Germline lookup yields CDR1 SEHNR and CDR2 FQNEAQ (reference sequence). For the CDR3, the DNA is TGTGCCAGCAGCTCCTTCACTAGCGGGAGGGCCTACGAGCAGTACTTC. Amino acids: CASSSFTSGRAYEQYF.

This clonotype was detected a few times. CDR3 sequence: CASNLPEQFF. The CDR3 coding sequence is TGTGCCAGCAACCTCCCGGAGCAGTTCTTC. This chain links TRBV2 with TRBJ2-1, with no clear D. The CDR3 contains 10 residues. V lost 7 bases to trimming and J lost 10 bases, with 8 bases between them. Per germline, CDR1 SNHLY and CDR2 FYNNEI.

The table lists this clonotype with a few counts. The chain couples TRBV6-2 or TRBV6-3 to TRBJ2-1, with 8 positions matching TRBD2. The CDR3 contains 13 residues. Trimming removed 5 bases from V and 5 bases from J; junction bases left unmatched: 2. The germline gives CDR1 MNHEY, CDR2 SVGEGT. The CDR3 nucleotides read TGTGCCAGCAGTCGGACTAGCAACAATGAGCAGTTCTTC. This translates into CASSRTSNNEQFF.

This clonotype occurred many times. The genes are TRBV9 and TRBJ1-2; 7 bases line up with TRBD1. V shed 1 base and J 1 base; nucleotides not matched to a gene: 4. This CDR3 is built from 15 residues. CDR1 is SGDLS and CDR2 is YYNGEE in the germline V gene. CDR3 sequence: CASSVRQGFNYGYTF. The CDR3 DNA sequence: TGTGCCAGCAGCGTACGACAGGGTTTTAACTATGGCTACACCTTC. The full variable domain, its missing parts supplied by reference TRBV9 and TRBJ1-2, is DSGVTQTPKHLITATGQRVTLRCSPRSGDLSVYWYQQSLDQGLQFLIQYYNGEERAKGNILERFSAQQFPDLHSELNLSSLELGDSALYFCASSVRQGFNYGYTFGSGTRLTVV.

DNA of the CDR3: TGTGCCAGCACGGGAGGGATGTACAATGAGCAGTTCTTC. It specifies CASTGGMYNEQFF. V and J are TRBV27 and TRBJ2-1; 8 bases align to TRBD2. V trimming: 7 bases; J trimming: 4 bases; junction bases outside the gene matches: 3. The CDR3 contains 13 residues. Germline CDR1 and CDR2: MNHEY and SMNVEV (reference sequence).